The entry that follows covers one T cell receptor (beta chain) sequence. In the study's own analysis: Nucleated cell counts were estimated from reference gene primer amplification. Clones were sequenced by immunoSEQ multiplex PCR, and TCRdb holds only the in-frame ones, with some missing. V and J calls and clone size follow that table, whereas D and trimming were derived from the DNA. The table records roughly 280,000 clones, about 90% of them present only once. These data come from a study of blood T cell repertoires in COVID-19. Overall study: Samples representing acute and convalescent COVID-19 were sourced from the United States, Italy and Spain. Sample material is recorded as cDNA or gDNA derived from T cells, B-cell-depleted T cells, or PBMCs.

This CDR3 comprises 15 residues. The germline V gene has CDR1 MNHEY and CDR2 SVGAGI. V was cut by 0 bases and J by 4 bases, with 12 bases left in between. Followed longitudinally, the Seattle patients had been enrolled during active infection. The TCR was taken from a woman aged 25 to 39 with COVID-19, enrolled during active disease. The chain recombines TRBV6-5 with TRBJ1-2, with TRBD1 as a possible D gene (6 bases). Material: peripheral blood. CDR3 residues: CASSYSRDTFYGYTF. CDR3 in DNA: TGTGCCAGCAGTTACTCAAGGGACACTTTCTATGGCTACACCTTC.